One sample yielded the 25 T cell receptor beta chains listed below, sequenced in a study of blood T cells in healthy people across ages. Then a second PCR, running about 6 to 11 cycles, was carried out with a sample-barcoded 5' primer and a J-beta primer mix. TCRdb independently ran MiXCR on the 5' RACE reads; one entry per CDR3 protein. The sample has roughly 1,300,000 distinct CDR3 sequences, approximately 59% seen once. What was sequenced was blood. The receptors were sampled from a man in his late teens or twenties in good health.

The chain couples TRBV29-1 to TRBJ2-1; TRBD2 might be the D (5 bases). This CDR3 region has 16 residues. CDR1 is SQVTM, CDR2 ANQGSEA, per germline. V dropped 7 bases and J dropped 0 bases, with 19 bases sitting between them. Here the CDR3 reads CSDLWTGKNSYNEQFF. The DNA for the CDR3 is TGCAGCGACCTATGGACGGGAAAAAACTCCTACAATGAGCAGTTCTTC.

As concerns this clonotype: A read error may produce the germline difference seen at one junction end. This chain uses TRBV20-1 with TRBJ2-2, with TRBD2 identical over 9 bases. Per the germline V gene, CDR1 is DFQATT and CDR2 is SNEGSKA (reference sequence). The CDR3 spans 14 residues. This CDR3 is CSARTSANTGELFF. The CDR3 DNA sequence: TGCAGCGCTAGGACTAGCGCGAACACCGGGGAGCTGTTTTTT.

The chain couples TRBV28 to TRBJ1-6; 7 nucleotides agree with TRBD1. V lost 3 bases, J lost 7 bases, and 6 bases stayed unmatched. Germline V lookup: CDR1 MDHEN, CDR2 SYDVKM. This CDR3 comprises 15 residues. CDR3 region: CASSFVRGRNSPLHF. In DNA, the CDR3 is TGTGCCAGCAGTTTTGTCAGGGGGAGGAATTCACCCCTCCACTTT.

The V gene is TRBV7-9, the J gene TRBJ2-4; D call uncertain. Judging by the DNA end, TRBJ2-7 fits better; the J call may be wrong. Germline values: CDR1 SEHNR, CDR2 FQNEAQ (reference sequence). The CDR3 runs to 14 residues. The CDR3 bases are TGTGCCAGCAGCGCAAGTCTTAGCTCCTACGAGCAGTACTTC. This encodes CASSASLSSYEQYF.

This clonotype was detected a few times. The genes are TRBV4-2 and TRBJ2-7; D unclear. V was pared by 1 base and J by 2 bases, with 12 bases between. Germline V gene sequence: CDR1 LGHNA, CDR2 YNFKEQ. The CDR3 length is 15 residues. Here the CDR3 DNA reads TGTGCCAGCAGCCAAGCGGCAGCAACCACCTACGAGCAGTACTTC. It yields the protein CASSQAAATTYEQYF.

This clonotype has a handful of counts. The chain couples TRBV7-2 to TRBJ2-6, with TRBD1 matching 9 bases. With 5 bases clipped from V and 2 bases from J, the junction kept 7 bases outside the gene matches. CDR1 SGHTA and CDR2 FQGNSA come from the germline V gene. The CDR3 has 17 residues. CDR3 DNA: TGTGCCAGCAGCACCCTCACAGGGGGCACTGGGGCCAACGTCCTGACTTTC. Its protein product is CASSTLTGGTGANVLTF.

This clonotype occurred a few times. The genes are TRBV6-1 and TRBJ2-4; tentatively, D is TRBD2 (5 bases). The end of the DNA aligns better with TRBJ2-7, so the J call may be wrong. This CDR3 is built from 14 residues. Germline lookup yields CDR1 MNHNS and CDR2 SASEGT. Here the CDR3 reads CASSEGGGLGEQYF. The CDR3 nucleotides are TGTGCCAGCAGTGAAGGTGGCGGGTTAGGCGAGCAGTACTTC.

This clonotype has just a few counts. The chain joins TRBV5-1 to TRBJ2-2; D ambiguous. CDR3 size: 14 residues. CDR1 and CDR2 (germline): SGHRS, YFSETQ. The V and J ends lost 4 bases and 6 bases respectively, with 13 bases between them. CDR3 amino acids: CASSPVLGSGELFF. The CDR3 bases are TGCGCCAGCAGCCCAGTCTTGGGGTCCGGGGAGCTGTTTTTT.

This clonotype was recorded a few times. The CDR3 coding sequence is TGCGCCAGCAGCCAAGATCTCTGGCTTGGCGAAAAACTGTTTTTT. Translation gives CASSQDLWLGEKLFF. This chain joins TRBV4-1 and TRBJ1-4, with D unclear. Trimming removed 0 bases at V and 8 bases at J, with 13 bases between. This CDR3 region has 15 residues. In germline, CDR1 is MGHRA, CDR2 YSYEKL.

J is TRBJ2-3 and V is TRBV9; 8 bases align to TRBD2. Germline V gives CDR1 SGDLS, CDR2 YYNGEE. V was clipped by 0 bases and J by 5 bases; unmatched bases: 8. The CDR3 has 16 amino acids. CDR3 sequence: CASSVDPGGPRDTQYF. The CDR3 DNA sequence: TGTGCCAGCAGCGTAGACCCGGGAGGGCCGAGAGATACGCAGTATTTT.

The CDR3 bases are TGCAGTGCTTCTGTTTCCTCCACAGATACGCAGTATTTT. It yields the protein CSASVSSTDTQYF. This chain links TRBV20-1 with TRBJ2-3, with unresolved D. The CDR3 is made up of 13 amino acids. V lost 5 bases to trimming and J lost 2 bases, with 11 bases between them. Per germline, CDR1 DFQATT and CDR2 SNEGSKA (reference sequence).

This clonotype was counted a few times. The genes are TRBV20-1 and TRBJ2-3, with D possibly TRBD2 on 5 matching bases. The CDR3 has 15 residues. With 0 bases removed from V and 1 base from J, the gap between germline ends came to 11 bases. The germline CDR1 and CDR2 sequences are DFQATT and SNEGSKA (reference sequence). This CDR3 reads CSAREQRSGTDTQYF. DNA for the CDR3: TGCAGTGCTAGAGAACAGCGGAGTGGCACAGATACGCAGTATTTT.

This clonotype was seen just once. The V and J genes are TRBV10-1 and TRBJ2-5; D gene uncertain. The tail of the sequence fits TRBJ2-7 better, so the J call may be wrong. The CDR3 has 14 residues. Germline V gene data show CDR1 as WNHNN and CDR2 as SYGVQD (reference sequence). CDR3 coding DNA: TGCGCCAGCAGTGAGAGCACTGGCTTCTACGAGCAGTACTTC. Its protein product is CASSESTGFYEQYF.

The V gene is TRBV4-1, the J gene TRBJ1-1; D remains ambiguous. Germline values: CDR1 MGHRA, CDR2 YSYEKL. V was trimmed by 1 base and J by 0 bases, leaving 15 bases between them. There are 17 residues in the CDR3. The chain's CDR3 is CASSQVQPLGLNTEAFF. CDR3 nucleotide sequence: TGCGCCAGCAGCCAAGTTCAACCCTTAGGCCTGAACACTGAAGCTTTCTTT.

The genes are TRBV3-1 and TRBJ1-4, with 11 bases that match TRBD1. V gave up 5 bases and J gave up 4 bases; unmatched junction bases: 9. Germline assignment: CDR1 LGHDT and CDR2 YNNKEL (reference sequence). This CDR3 spans 17 amino acids. In DNA form, the CDR3 reads TGTGCCAGCAGCATTGGGACAGGGGGTCCCCTTAATGAAAAACTGTTTTTT. It translates to CASSIGTGGPLNEKLFF.

This clonotype was detected once. This chain joins TRBV15 and TRBJ1-1, with a weak D call TRBD1 (6 bases). The CDR3 is 13 amino acids. V gave up 0 bases and J gave up 6 bases, with 8 bases separating them. Germline CDR1 reads LNHNV; CDR2 reads YYDKDF (reference sequence). CDR3 sequence (DNA): TGTGCCACCAGCAGAGATAGGGGGGCTGAAGCTTTCTTT. Its translation: CATSRDRGAEAFF.

This rearrangement joins TRBV5-1 to TRBJ2-1; 9 bases are shared with TRBD2. The trim removed 1 base at V and 1 base at J, leaving 6 bases unmatched. There are 17 residues in the CDR3. Germline V gene sequence: CDR1 SGHRS, CDR2 YFSETQ. The CDR3 DNA reads TGCGCCAGCAGCTTGAGTAGCGGGAGTGGGTCCTACAATGAGCAGTTCTTC. Translation: CASSLSSGSGSYNEQFF.

The chain is built from TRBV10-3 and TRBJ2-4; TRBD1 aligns across 9 bases. The DNA end favors TRBJ2-7, so the J call may be wrong. Germline V gene lookup returns CDR1 ENHRY and CDR2 SYGVKD. The CDR3 sequence is 15 residues long. For the CDR3, the DNA is TGTGCCATCAGTGAGTCCCGGACAGGGGCCTACGAGCAGTACTTC. It yields the protein CAISESRTGAYEQYF.

The rearrangement links TRBV29-1 to TRBJ2-7, with D tentatively TRBD1 (5 bases). This CDR3 is built from 14 residues. Per the germline V gene, CDR1 is SQVTM and CDR2 is ANQGSEA. Trimming left V 4 bases short and J 4 bases short, with 17 bases between. The CDR3 nucleotides are TGCAGCGTTGGCGTAGCAGGGTCTGGGTACGAGCAGTACTTC. It specifies CSVGVAGSGYEQYF.

This rearrangement joins TRBV7-2 to TRBJ1-1, with D perhaps matching TRBD1 (6 bases). The germline V gene has CDR1 SGHTA and CDR2 FQGNSA. The length of the CDR3 is 13 residues. V lost 5 bases, J lost 13 bases, and 20 bases lay in between. The CDR3 DNA is TGTGCCAGCAGCCGCACAGGAGGGACACTCGATTTCTTT. Its protein product is CASSRTGGTLDFF. Complete variable domain (other parts from reference TRBV7-2 and TRBJ1-1): GAGVSQSPSNKVTEKGKDVELRCDPISGHTALYWYRQSLGQGLEFLIYFQGNSAPDKSGLPSDRFSAERTGGSVSTLTIQRTQQEDSAVYLCASSRTGGTLDFFGQGTRLTVV.

The chain combines TRBV28 with TRBJ2-7; no firm D call. Germline loops: CDR1 MDHEN, CDR2 SYDVKM. This CDR3 has 15 amino acids. Trimming stripped 5 bases from V and 3 bases from J, with 17 bases between. This CDR3 is CASSPPSPIIYEQYF. The CDR3 DNA sequence: TGTGCCAGCAGTCCCCCAAGCCCCATAATCTACGAGCAGTACTTC.

V gene TRBV12-3 or TRBV12-4 combines with J gene TRBJ2-1, with D perhaps matching TRBD1 (5 bases). V was shortened by 3 bases and J by 5 bases, with 20 bases between the two germline ends. The CDR3 consists of 17 residues. The CDR3 here is CASSFQAGPRTDNEQFF. The CDR3, as DNA: TGTGCCAGCAGTTTTCAGGCAGGGCCCAGGACGGACAATGAGCAGTTCTTC.

The V and J genes are TRBV12-3 or TRBV12-4 and TRBJ1-6, with 9 bases fitting TRBD1. V dropped 3 bases and J dropped 9; count of bases not matched to a gene: 6. The CDR3 is 15 amino acids. Here the CDR3 reads CASSFEGTGSSPLHF. CDR3 bases: TGTGCCAGCAGTTTCGAAGGGACAGGGAGTTCACCCCTCCACTTT.

This clonotype was seen only once. The chain joins TRBV7-9 to TRBJ1-2; D is unclear. This CDR3 region has 14 residues. Germline-derived CDR1 and CDR2 are SEHNR and FQNEAQ (reference sequence). Deletions cut 1 base from V and 6 bases from J, with 12 bases between. CDR3 bases: TGTGCCAGCAGCTTAGAGGGATTATTGAATGGCTACACCTTC. Translation: CASSLEGLLNGYTF.

This chain connects TRBV5-1 to TRBJ2-3; D ambiguous. The V gene's germline CDR1 is SGHRS and CDR2 YFSETQ. Trimming removed 4 bases at V and 1 base at J, with 16 bases between. The CDR3 totals 16 residues. CDR3 sequence: CASSRRVGFGTDTQYF. CDR3 coding DNA: TGCGCCAGCAGCCGACGTGTGGGGTTCGGCACAGATACGCAGTATTTT.